The source of this T cell receptor (beta chain) is a study of beta chain features in type 1 diabetes. Study as a whole: Similarity in age, gender and cell yields was seen between patients and healthy donors. Study-wide results and caveats: TCRB rearrangement may or may not be influenced by HLA type; here this remained unresolved. People with Type 1 diabetes carried modestly yet significantly shorter TCRB CDR3s in all four CD4+ subsets.

The entirety of the isolated RNA underwent reverse transcription, so expressed TCRB transcripts were sequenced. Repertoires were generated with immunoSEQ multiplex PCR, while TCRdb's copy carries only in-frame clones and drops some. The sample yields just over 600,000 clones, around 16% seen once. V gave up 7 bases and J gave up 5 bases; unmatched junction bases: 9. There are 15 residues in the CDR3. CDR1 and CDR2 (germline): SGHRS, YFSETQ. This clone was seen only a few times. As yet, its antigen is unknown. Sequencing was carried out using naive CD4+ T cells from blood. The TCR originated in a man aged 18 to 35 in good health. J is TRBJ1-5 and V is TRBV5-1, with 10 bases aligning to TRBD1. CDR3 loop: CASSRSGTGDQPQHF. For the CDR3, the DNA is TGCGCCAGCTCCCGATCCGGGACAGGGGATCAGCCCCAGCATTTT.